The 2 T cell receptor beta chains given below trace back to one sample, sequenced in a study of T cell responses to AZD1222 COVID-19 vaccine. The repertoire was sequenced with immunoSEQ multiplex PCR; TCRdb's copy has only in-frame clones and lacks some. The sample records more than 150,000 clones, around 86% being singletons. The sample consisted of peripheral blood, taken on day 0 of MenACWY control vaccination. The receptors shown here come from an adult in good health.

The chain uses TRBV2 and TRBJ2-1; 9 bases fit TRBD1. Unmatched junction bases numbered 4, after V lost 4 bases and J lost 6 bases. CDR1 is SNHLY and CDR2 is FYNNEI in the germline V gene. The CDR3 has 14 amino acids. This CDR3 reads CASSVRQGGNEQFF. The DNA of the CDR3 is TGTGCCAGCAGTGTCAGACAGGGGGGCAATGAGCAGTTCTTC.

This rearrangement joins TRBV9 to TRBJ1-1; TRBD1 might be the D (5 bases). V was clipped by 0 bases and J by 3 bases, with 18 bases between them. This CDR3 is built from 17 residues. Germline assignment: CDR1 SGDLS and CDR2 YYNGEE. The CDR3 coding sequence is TGTGCCAGCAGCGTAGCTGGGGGTGAGAGAATGGACACTGAAGCTTTCTTT. It is translated as CASSVAGGERMDTEAFF.